Detailed here is one T cell receptor (beta chain). What it binds is unknown. This entry belongs to a study of blood T cells in healthy people across ages. Background on the study: Roughly one uniquely barcoded beta molecule per two T cells was captured. The study, taken as a whole, reports: Naive CD4+ cells and diversity were both higher in long-lived donors than in aged donors. It was not possible, with unsorted PBMCs, to conclusively compare naive and antigen-experienced cells. Measured against age, TCR beta diversity per million T cells decreased in a roughly linear manner.

A second PCR of 7 to 11 cycles used a sample-barcoded 5' primer and a J-beta primer mix. TCRdb re-derived calls from the 5' RACE reads in MiXCR, one entry per CDR3 protein. This table has some 700,000 distinct CDR3 sequences, about 20% appearing once. This TCR derives from a man between 65 and 85 years old in good health. The specimen sequenced was blood.

The CDR3, as DNA: TGCAGCGTCATTTCGCCACAGGCGAACTATGGCTACACCTTC. It translates to CSVISPQANYGYTF. J is TRBJ1-2 and V is TRBV29-1; D may be TRBD1 (5 bases). Germline V lookup: CDR1 SQVTM, CDR2 ANQGSEA. V dropped 6 bases and J dropped 2 bases, with 16 bases sitting between them. This CDR3 is 14 amino acids long.